This passage covers 27 T cell receptor beta chains from one sample sequenced in a study of T cell repertoires in cytomegalovirus infection. TCRdb passed the reads through MiXCR, listing each CDR3 protein once. The sample yields around 540,000 distinct CDR3 sequences, roughly a third seen once. No antigen has been assigned to these receptors. The sample here was cultured PBMCs, taken from culture after CMV antigen stimulation. Every receptor here comes from a human donor in good health (CMV status not recorded). Some clones in this sample may be carry-over from other donors' samples.

The chain uses TRBV27 and TRBJ2-3; D might be TRBD1 (6 bases). V lost 4 bases and J 0 bases, leaving 8 bases between the germline ends. This CDR3 region has 14 residues. CDR1 and CDR2 (germline): MNHEY, SMNVEV (reference sequence). The DNA of the CDR3 is TGTGCCAGCAGTTCACAGGGTAGCACAGATACGCAGTATTTT. It is translated as CASSSQGSTDTQYF.

Ten or more counts support this clonotype. The J gene is TRBJ2-7, the V gene TRBV19; perhaps TRBD1 as D (6 bases). In germline, CDR1 is LNHDA, CDR2 SQIVND (reference sequence). The V end was cut by 4 bases, the J end by 2 bases, with 6 bases between. This CDR3 contains 12 residues. CDR3 coding DNA: TGTGCCAGTAGTAGGGACACCTACGAGCAGTACGTC. Protein product: CASSRDTYEQYV.

This chain joins TRBV19 and TRBJ2-2; 13 bases fit TRBD2. V dropped 6 bases and J dropped 8; count of bases not matched to a gene: 12. CDR1 is LNHDA, CDR2 SQIVND, per germline (reference sequence). The CDR3 runs 17 residues. In nucleotides, the CDR3 is TGTGCCAGTAGCCCACTAGCGGGAGGGCCTATAATGGGGGAGCTGTTTTTT. Encoded protein: CASSPLAGGPIMGELFF.

This clonotype came up a few times. The chain is built from TRBV7-2 and TRBJ2-7, with 11 bases that match TRBD2. Trimming took 1 base from V and 6 from J; bases not matched to a gene: 2. From germline, CDR1 is SGHTA and CDR2 FQGNSA. CDR3 size: 14 residues. The CDR3 protein is CASSLVAGGVEQYF. CDR3 DNA: TGTGCCAGCAGCTTAGTAGCGGGAGGGGTCGAGCAGTACTTC.

The J gene is TRBJ1-2, the V gene TRBV7-9; possibly TRBD1 for D (6 bases). Trimming cost V 5 bases and J 7 bases, with 11 bases left between them. This CDR3 is built from 12 residues. Germline lookup yields CDR1 SEHNR and CDR2 FQNEAQ (reference sequence). The CDR3 bases are TGTGCCAGCAGCAACAGGGTTGTTGGCTACACCTTC. It codes for CASSNRVVGYTF.

The chain employs TRBV20-1 and TRBJ2-5; 7 bases agree with TRBD2. This CDR3 has 12 amino acids. CDR1 DFQATT and CDR2 SNEGSKA come from the germline V gene (reference sequence). The V gene end was trimmed by 6 bases and the J gene end by 1 base; junction bases not matched to a gene: 2. This CDR3 reads CSALAAQETQYF. CDR3 nucleotides: TGCAGTGCGCTAGCGGCCCAAGAGACCCAGTACTTC.

This clonotype was counted between two and nine times. The rearrangement joins TRBV6-5 to TRBJ2-1; weak D call: TRBD2 (6 bases). This CDR3 has 16 residues. Trimming pared 2 bases from V and 8 bases from J, leaving 19 bases between. Germline CDR1 reads MNHEY; CDR2 reads SVGAGI. The CDR3 sequence is CASSYVSGAQGDEQFF. CDR3 nucleotides: TGTGCCAGCAGTTACGTATCGGGAGCCCAGGGCGATGAGCAGTTCTTC.

This chain links TRBV6-6 with TRBJ1-1; TRBD1 might be the D (5 bases). V was clipped by 8 bases and J by 5 bases, with 15 bases between them. The CDR3 length is 13 residues. The V gene's germline CDR1 is MNHNY and CDR2 SVGAGI (reference sequence). In DNA form, the CDR3 reads TGTGCCAGCTGTATGGGGGTAAAGACTGAAGCTTTCTTT. Amino acid sequence: CASCMGVKTEAFF.

This chain links TRBV20-1 with TRBJ2-5; 14 bases map to TRBD2. This CDR3 is 15 amino acids long. The junction had 4 bases not matched to a gene; V was cut back by 0 bases and J by 7 bases. Germline V gives CDR1 DFQATT, CDR2 SNEGSKA (reference sequence). In DNA, the CDR3 is TGCAGTGCTAGAGAGACTAGCGGGAGGGCCGCGACCCAGTACTTC. This gives the protein CSARETSGRAATQYF.

This chain joins TRBV20-1 and TRBJ2-7; D remains ambiguous. There are 16 residues in the CDR3. V was trimmed by 3 bases and J by 0 bases, leaving 18 bases between them. Germline V gene data show CDR1 as DFQATT and CDR2 as SNEGSKA (reference sequence). CDR3: CSASGVTYTSSYEQYF. The CDR3 DNA reads as TGCAGTGCTAGTGGGGTTACCTATACCAGCTCCTACGAGCAGTACTTC.

This clonotype has only a few counts. The gene calls are TRBV11-2 and TRBJ2-1; 11 bases are shared with TRBD2. Germline assignment: CDR1 SGHAT and CDR2 FQNNGV. V lost 7 bases and J lost 9; bases outside the gene matches: 11. The CDR3 spans 15 residues. In DNA form, the CDR3 reads TGTGCCAGCATCGACGGGACTAGCGGAGGGGTTGAGCAGTTCTTC. Translating it yields CASIDGTSGGVEQFF.

The rearrangement uses TRBV6-5 and TRBJ1-5; D possibly corresponds to TRBD1 (6 bases). Trimming pared 0 bases from V and 9 bases from J, leaving 12 bases between. Germline CDR1 and CDR2: MNHEY and SVGAGI. The CDR3 runs 14 residues. CDR3 loop: CASSYSQGRWPQHF. The CDR3 DNA sequence: TGTGCCAGCAGTTACTCCCAGGGGAGATGGCCCCAGCATTTT.

The V call is TRBV7-8, the J call TRBJ2-1; 7 bases fit TRBD1. The CDR3 extends over 14 amino acids. Germline lookup yields CDR1 SGHVS and CDR2 FQNEAQ. The V segment lost 5 bases and the J segment 6 bases; nucleotides outside the gene matches: 7. The CDR3 coding sequence is TGTGCCAGCAGCAAGGGACAGTATACCAATGAGCAGTTCTTC. Protein product: CASSKGQYTNEQFF.

This clonotype was picked up one time. The chain links TRBV19 to TRBJ2-7, with 8 bases identical to TRBD1. V shed 3 bases, J shed 2 bases, and the junction held 12 bases outside the gene matches. The CDR3 runs to 17 residues. CDR1 and CDR2 from the germline V gene are LNHDA and SQIVND (reference sequence). CDR3: CASSISLGTGFPYEQYF. CDR3 DNA sequence: TGTGCCAGTAGTATCAGCCTCGGGACAGGCTTCCCCTACGAGCAGTACTTC. The complete variable domain, with remaining parts taken from reference TRBV19 and TRBJ2-7, reads DGGITQSPKYLFRKEGQNVTLSCEQNLNHDAMYWYRQDPGQGLRLIYYSQIVNDFQKGDIAEGYSVSREKKESFPLTVTSAQKNPTAFYLCASSISLGTGFPYEQYFGPGTRLTVT.

This clonotype was counted at least ten times. The V gene is TRBV7-2, the J gene TRBJ1-2; weak D call: TRBD1 (5 bases). Germline CDR1 SGHTA, CDR2 FQGNSA. The germline V and J ends were trimmed by 7 bases and 0 bases, with 15 bases remaining between them. The CDR3 covers 15 residues. In DNA, the CDR3 is TGTGCCAGCACCGTTGGACACCGGGCTAACTATGGCTACACCTTC. Protein sequence: CASTVGHRANYGYTF. Full variable domain (rest looked up from reference TRBV7-2 and TRBJ1-2): GAGVSQSPSNKVTEKGKDVELRCDPISGHTALYWYRQSLGQGLEFLIYFQGNSAPDKSGLPSDRFSAERTGGSVSTLTIQRTQQEDSAVYLCASTVGHRANYGYTFGSGTRLTVV.

This clonotype was counted between two and nine times. The chain has TRBV7-2 and TRBJ2-3; 7 bases agree with TRBD2. CDR3 size: 15 residues. Unmatched junction bases numbered 5, after V lost 5 bases and J lost 0 bases. CDR1 is SGHTA and CDR2 is FQGNSA in the germline V gene. For the CDR3, the DNA is TGTGCCAGCAGCCCCGGGGGGAGGAGCACAGATACGCAGTATTTT. Translating it yields CASSPGGRSTDTQYF.

The J gene is TRBJ2-3, the V gene TRBV4-3; no firm D call. The V gene's germline CDR1 is LGHNA and CDR2 YSLEER. CDR3 length: 17 amino acids. The V and J ends lost 0 bases and 1 base respectively, with 14 bases between them. CDR3 amino acids: CASSQEKPAAGTDTQYF. CDR3 nucleotide sequence: TGCGCCAGCAGCCAAGAAAAGCCGGCGGCGGGCACAGATACGCAGTATTTT.

This clonotype has more than one count but fewer than ten. V usage is TRBV12-3 or TRBV12-4 and J usage is TRBJ2-1; TRBD1 matches 8 bases. The length of the CDR3 is 15 residues. V was pared by 5 bases and J by 10 bases, with 13 bases of the junction left unmatched. CDR3 sequence: CASSPPDRAYGEQFF. Written as DNA, the CDR3 is TGTGCCAGCAGTCCCCCGGACAGGGCCTACGGGGAGCAGTTCTTC.

The V and J genes are TRBV7-2 and TRBJ2-1, with a weak D call TRBD2 (6 bases). This CDR3 is 16 amino acids long. Germline-derived CDR1 and CDR2 are SGHTA and FQGNSA. The ends were cut back, 1 base at V and 9 bases at J, with 19 bases in the middle. CDR3 sequence: CASSLVIAGREFEQFF. Here the CDR3 DNA reads TGTGCCAGCAGCTTAGTAATAGCCGGGAGAGAATTTGAGCAGTTCTTC.

The V call is TRBV18, the J call TRBJ2-3, with D uncertain. The V end lost 0 bases, the J end lost 0 bases, and 7 bases lay between the germline ends. Germline V lookup: CDR1 KGHSH, CDR2 LQKENI. The CDR3 length is 15 residues. CDR3 protein: CASSPPWVSTDTQYF. The CDR3 coding sequence is TGTGCCAGCTCACCACCGTGGGTTAGCACAGATACGCAGTATTTT.

This clonotype is a singleton in its sample. This chain connects TRBV29-1 to TRBJ1-1, with 8 positions matching TRBD1. CDR1 and CDR2 (germline): SQVTM, ANQGSEA. This CDR3 comprises 13 residues. This CDR3 reads CSVTGDFVTEAFF. CDR3 DNA: TGCAGTGTGACAGGGGATTTTGTGACTGAAGCTTTCTTT.

This chain links TRBV25-1 with TRBJ2-1; 9 bases match TRBD2. CDR3 size: 18 residues. Per the germline V gene, CDR1 is MGHDK and CDR2 is SYGVNS. V was clipped by 0 bases and J by 5 bases; unmatched bases: 11. The CDR3 region is CASSEYIGPAGGHNEQFF. CDR3 coding DNA: TGTGCCAGCAGTGAATATATTGGACCAGCGGGGGGCCACAATGAGCAGTTCTTC.

The chain is built from TRBV7-8 and TRBJ2-1; 13 bases are a match to TRBD2. Trimming took 5 bases from V and 8 from J; bases not matched to a gene: 9. The CDR3 length is 16 residues. CDR1 is SGHVS, CDR2 FQNEAQ, per germline. The CDR3 is CASSPPGLAGFDEQFF. CDR3 bases: TGTGCCAGCAGCCCACCGGGACTAGCGGGATTCGATGAGCAGTTCTTC.

This clonotype appeared many times. The genes are TRBV7-2 and TRBJ2-7; 8 bases align to TRBD2. CDR1 is SGHTA, CDR2 FQGNSA, per germline. This CDR3 is built from 15 residues. The V segment lost 1 base and the J segment 2 bases; nucleotides outside the gene matches: 4. CDR3 protein: CASSLVVSGTYEQYF. The CDR3 DNA reads as TGTGCCAGCAGCTTAGTCGTTAGCGGGACCTACGAGCAGTACTTC.

The V gene is TRBV7-2, the J gene TRBJ1-3; no definite D call. The V gene's germline CDR1 is SGHTA and CDR2 FQGNSA. V lost 2 bases, J lost 0 bases, and 11 bases lay in between. CDR3 size: 16 residues. DNA for the CDR3: TGTGCCAGCAGCTTACAGGCAGCCAGCTCTGGAAACACCATATATTTT. Translating it yields CASSLQAASSGNTIYF.

There are a few counts of this clonotype. The J gene is TRBJ2-5, the V gene TRBV2; D is ambiguous. Germline V gene lookup returns CDR1 SNHLY and CDR2 FYNNEI. Trimming removed 3 bases from V and 4 bases from J, with 12 bases in between. This CDR3 contains 14 residues. The CDR3 is CASSDGRPPETQYF. Here the CDR3 DNA reads TGTGCCAGCAGTGATGGGCGGCCACCAGAGACCCAGTACTTC.

This chain links TRBV7-2 with TRBJ2-1; 10 positions match TRBD2. Germline lookup yields CDR1 SGHTA and CDR2 FQGNSA. CDR3 length: 13 amino acids. CDR3 in DNA: TGTGCGTCCGGGACTAGCGTTATGAATGAGCAGTTCTTC. Encoded protein: CASGTSVMNEQFF.